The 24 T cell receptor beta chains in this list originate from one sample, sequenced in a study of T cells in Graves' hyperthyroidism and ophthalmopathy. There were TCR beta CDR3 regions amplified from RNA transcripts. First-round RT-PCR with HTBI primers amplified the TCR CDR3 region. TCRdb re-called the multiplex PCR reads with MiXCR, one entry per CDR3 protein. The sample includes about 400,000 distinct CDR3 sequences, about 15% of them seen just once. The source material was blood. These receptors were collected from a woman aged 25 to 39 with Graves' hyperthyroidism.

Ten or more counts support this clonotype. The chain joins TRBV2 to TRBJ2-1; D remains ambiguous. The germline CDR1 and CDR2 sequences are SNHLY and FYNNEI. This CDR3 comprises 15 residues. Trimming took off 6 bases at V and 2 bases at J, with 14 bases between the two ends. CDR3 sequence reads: CASSPPQIAYNEQFF. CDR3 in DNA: TGTGCCAGCAGCCCCCCCCAGATCGCCTACAATGAGCAGTTCTTC.

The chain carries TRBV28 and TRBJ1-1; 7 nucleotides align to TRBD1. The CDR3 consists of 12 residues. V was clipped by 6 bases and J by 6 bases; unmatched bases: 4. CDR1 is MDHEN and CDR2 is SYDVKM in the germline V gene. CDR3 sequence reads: CASRPGQAEAFF. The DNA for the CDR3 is TGTGCCAGCAGACCCGGACAGGCTGAAGCTTTCTTT.

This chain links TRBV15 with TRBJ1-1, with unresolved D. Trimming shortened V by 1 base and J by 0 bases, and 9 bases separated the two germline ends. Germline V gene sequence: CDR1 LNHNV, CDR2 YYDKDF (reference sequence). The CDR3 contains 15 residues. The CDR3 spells CATSRGPGVNTEAFF. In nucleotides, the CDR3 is TGTGCCACCAGCAGAGGACCCGGGGTGAACACTGAAGCTTTCTTT.

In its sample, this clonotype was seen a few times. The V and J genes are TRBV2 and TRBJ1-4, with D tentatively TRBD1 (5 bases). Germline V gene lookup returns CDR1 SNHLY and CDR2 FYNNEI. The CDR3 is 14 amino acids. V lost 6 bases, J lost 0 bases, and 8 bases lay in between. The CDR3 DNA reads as TGTGCCAGCAGACAGACAGCAACTAATGAAAAACTGTTTTTT. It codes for CASRQTATNEKLFF.

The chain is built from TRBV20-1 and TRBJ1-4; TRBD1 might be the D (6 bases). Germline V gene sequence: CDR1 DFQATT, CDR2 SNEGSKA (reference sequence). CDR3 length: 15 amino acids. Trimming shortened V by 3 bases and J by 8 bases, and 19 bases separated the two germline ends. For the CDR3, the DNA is TGCAGTGCTAGGGCCGCAGGGGTATTGGGCGAAAAACTGTTTTTT. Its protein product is CSARAAGVLGEKLFF.

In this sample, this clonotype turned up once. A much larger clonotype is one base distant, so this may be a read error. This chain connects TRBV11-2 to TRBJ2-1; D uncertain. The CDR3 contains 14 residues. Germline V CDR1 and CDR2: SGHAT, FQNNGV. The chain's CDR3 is CASGLLVGRTEQFF. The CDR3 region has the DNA TGTGCCAGCGGCTTATTGGTGGGTCGCACTGAGCAGTTCTTC.

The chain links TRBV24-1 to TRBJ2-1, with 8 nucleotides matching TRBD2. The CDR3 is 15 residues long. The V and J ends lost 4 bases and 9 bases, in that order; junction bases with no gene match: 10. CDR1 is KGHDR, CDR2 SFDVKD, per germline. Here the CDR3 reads CATSEPGTRLGEQFF. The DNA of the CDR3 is TGTGCCACCAGTGAGCCCGGGACTAGACTAGGTGAGCAGTTCTTC.

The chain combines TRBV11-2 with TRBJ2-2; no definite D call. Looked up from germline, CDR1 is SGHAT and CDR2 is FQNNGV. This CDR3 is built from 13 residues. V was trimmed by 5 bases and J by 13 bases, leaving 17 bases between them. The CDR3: CASSRNPGPPLFF. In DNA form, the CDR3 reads TGTGCCAGCAGCCGAAACCCGGGCCCCCCGCTGTTTTTT. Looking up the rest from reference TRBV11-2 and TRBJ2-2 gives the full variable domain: EAGVAQSPRYKIIEKRQSVAFWCNPISGHATLYWYQQILGQGPKLLIQFQNNGVVDDSQLPKDRFSAERLKGVDSTLKIQPAKLEDSAVYLCASSRNPGPPLFFGEGSRLTVL.

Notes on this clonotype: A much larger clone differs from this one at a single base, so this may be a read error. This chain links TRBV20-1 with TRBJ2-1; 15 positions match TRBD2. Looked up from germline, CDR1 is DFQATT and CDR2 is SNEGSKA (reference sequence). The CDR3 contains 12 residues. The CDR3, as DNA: TGCAGCGGGACTAGCGGGAGGAATGAGCAGTTCTTC. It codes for CSGTSGRNEQFF.

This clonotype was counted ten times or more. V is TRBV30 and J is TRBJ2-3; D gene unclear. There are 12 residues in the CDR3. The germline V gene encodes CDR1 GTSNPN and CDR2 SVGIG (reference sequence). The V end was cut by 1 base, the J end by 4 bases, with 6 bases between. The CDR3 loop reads CAWSGTPDTQYF. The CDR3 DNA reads TGTGCCTGGAGTGGGACCCCAGATACGCAGTATTTT.

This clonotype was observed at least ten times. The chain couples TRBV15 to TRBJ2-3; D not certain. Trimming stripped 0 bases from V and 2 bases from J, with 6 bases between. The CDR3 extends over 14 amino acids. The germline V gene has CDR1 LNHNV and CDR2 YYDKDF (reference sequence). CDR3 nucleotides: TGTGCCACCAGCAGAGATTTATACACAGATACGCAGTATTTT. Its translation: CATSRDLYTDTQYF.

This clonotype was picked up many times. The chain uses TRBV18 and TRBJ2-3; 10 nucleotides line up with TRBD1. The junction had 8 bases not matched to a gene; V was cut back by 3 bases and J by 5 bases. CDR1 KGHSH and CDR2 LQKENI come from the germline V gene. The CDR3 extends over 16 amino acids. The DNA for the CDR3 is TGTGCCAGCTCACCGAACGGACAGGGGGGAGGAGATACGCAGTATTTT. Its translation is CASSPNGQGGGDTQYF.

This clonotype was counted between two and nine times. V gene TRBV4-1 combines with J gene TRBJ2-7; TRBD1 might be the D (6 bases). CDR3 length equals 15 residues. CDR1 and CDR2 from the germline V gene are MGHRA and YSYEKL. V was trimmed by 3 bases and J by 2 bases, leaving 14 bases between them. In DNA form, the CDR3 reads TGCGCCAGCAGCCAGTTGGACAGCACGACCTACGAGCAGTACTTC. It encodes CASSQLDSTTYEQYF.

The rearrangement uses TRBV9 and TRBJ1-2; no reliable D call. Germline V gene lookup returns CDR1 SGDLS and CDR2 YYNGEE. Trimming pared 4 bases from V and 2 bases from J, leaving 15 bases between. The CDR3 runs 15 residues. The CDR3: CASSPGRQSNYGYTF. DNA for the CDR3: TGTGCCAGCAGCCCTGGGAGACAATCGAACTATGGCTACACCTTC.

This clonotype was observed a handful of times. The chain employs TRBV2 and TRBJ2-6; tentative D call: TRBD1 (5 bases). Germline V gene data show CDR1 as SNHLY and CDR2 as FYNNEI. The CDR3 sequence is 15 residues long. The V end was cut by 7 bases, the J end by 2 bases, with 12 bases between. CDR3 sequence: CASTYDSAGANVLTF. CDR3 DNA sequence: TGTGCCAGCACCTACGACAGTGCTGGGGCCAACGTCCTGACTTTC.

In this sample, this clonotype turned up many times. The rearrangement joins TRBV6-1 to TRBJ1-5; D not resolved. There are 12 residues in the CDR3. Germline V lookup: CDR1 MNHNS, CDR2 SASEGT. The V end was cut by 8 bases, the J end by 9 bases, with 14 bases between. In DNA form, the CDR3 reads TGTGCCAGCGGTTTGACCCCGTGGCCCCAGCATTTT. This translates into CASGLTPWPQHF.

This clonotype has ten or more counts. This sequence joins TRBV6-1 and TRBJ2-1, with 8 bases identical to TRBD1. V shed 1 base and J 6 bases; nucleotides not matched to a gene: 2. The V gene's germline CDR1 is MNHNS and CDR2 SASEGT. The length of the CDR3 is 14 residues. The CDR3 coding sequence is TGTGCCAGCAGTGAAGAAGACAGGGGCAATGAGCAGTTCTTC. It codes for CASSEEDRGNEQFF.

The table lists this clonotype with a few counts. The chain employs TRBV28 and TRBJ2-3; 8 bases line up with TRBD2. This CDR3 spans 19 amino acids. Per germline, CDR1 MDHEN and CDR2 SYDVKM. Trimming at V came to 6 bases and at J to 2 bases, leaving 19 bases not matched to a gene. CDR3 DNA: TGTGCCAGCAGGGGGGGTCCTGGATTAGCGGGAATAAACACAGATACGCAGTATTTT. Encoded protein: CASRGGPGLAGINTDTQYF.

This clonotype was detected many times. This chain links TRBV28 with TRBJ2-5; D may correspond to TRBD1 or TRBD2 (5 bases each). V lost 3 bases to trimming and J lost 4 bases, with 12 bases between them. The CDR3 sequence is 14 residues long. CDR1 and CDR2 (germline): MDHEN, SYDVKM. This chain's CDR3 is CASSFQLGVETQYF. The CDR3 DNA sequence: TGTGCCAGCAGTTTTCAGCTGGGGGTAGAGACCCAGTACTTC.

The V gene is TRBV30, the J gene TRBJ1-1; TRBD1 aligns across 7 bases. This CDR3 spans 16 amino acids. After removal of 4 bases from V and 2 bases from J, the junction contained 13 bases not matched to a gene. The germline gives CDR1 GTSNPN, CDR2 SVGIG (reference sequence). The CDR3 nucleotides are TGTGCCTGGACCCCTAAGTACAGGGGCGGAAACACTGAAGCTTTCTTT. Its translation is CAWTPKYRGGNTEAFF.

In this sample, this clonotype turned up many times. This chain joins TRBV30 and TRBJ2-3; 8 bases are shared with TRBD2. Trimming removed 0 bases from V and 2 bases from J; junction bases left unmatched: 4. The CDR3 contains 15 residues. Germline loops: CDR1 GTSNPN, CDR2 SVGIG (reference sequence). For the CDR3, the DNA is TGTGCCTGGAGTGTAACTAGCGGAACCACAGATACGCAGTATTTT. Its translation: CAWSVTSGTTDTQYF.

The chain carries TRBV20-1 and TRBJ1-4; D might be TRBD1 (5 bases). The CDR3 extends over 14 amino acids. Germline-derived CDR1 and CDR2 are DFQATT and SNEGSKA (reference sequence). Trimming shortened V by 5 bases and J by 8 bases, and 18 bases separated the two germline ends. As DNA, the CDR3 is TGCAGTGCTCCCCCTGGGGGGGGTAGGGAAAAACTGTTTTTT. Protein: CSAPPGGGREKLFF.

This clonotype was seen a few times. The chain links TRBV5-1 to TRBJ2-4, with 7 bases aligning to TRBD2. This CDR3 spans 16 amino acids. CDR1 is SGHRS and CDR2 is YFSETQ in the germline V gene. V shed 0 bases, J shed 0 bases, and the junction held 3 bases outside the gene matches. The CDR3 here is CASSLGVAGAKNIQYF. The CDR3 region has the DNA TGCGCCAGCAGCTTGGGAGTAGCGGGAGCCAAAAACATTCAGTACTTC.

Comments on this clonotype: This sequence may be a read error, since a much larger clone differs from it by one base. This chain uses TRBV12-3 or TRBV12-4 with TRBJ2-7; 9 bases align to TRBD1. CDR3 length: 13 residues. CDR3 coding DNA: TGTGCCAGCAAGATGACAGGGGGTCCCGAGCAGTGCTTC. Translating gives CASKMTGGPEQCF.